Following are 10 T cell receptor beta chains from one sample sequenced in a study of T cells in Graves' hyperthyroidism and ophthalmopathy. RNA transcripts gave rise to amplified TCR beta CDR3 regions. First-round RT-PCR with HTBI primers amplified the TCR CDR3 region. TCRdb recomputed calls from the multiplex PCR reads with MiXCR, one row per CDR3 protein. The sample has some 800,000 distinct CDR3 sequences, 38% seen once. Sequenced input: blood. The receptors here all came from a man younger than 35 with Graves' hyperthyroidism.

With regard to this clonotype: At one boundary the junction diverges from the germline segment, which might be a read error. The genes are TRBV7-2 and TRBJ2-5; TRBD2 agrees at 8 bases. Germline CDR1 and CDR2: SGHTA and FQGNSA. There are 15 residues in the CDR3. The CDR3 loop is CVSSSQAGGRETQYF. For the CDR3, the DNA is TGTGTCAGCAGTTCCCAGGCGGGAGGTAGAGAGACCCAGTACTTC.

V is TRBV7-9 and J is TRBJ2-5; D gene unclear. CDR1 and CDR2 (germline): SEHNR, FQNEAQ (reference sequence). The V and J ends lost 3 bases and 2 bases respectively, with 7 bases between them. This CDR3 comprises 13 residues. The CDR3 DNA follows: TGTGCCAGCAGCTTTAACTTTCAAGAGACCCAGTACTTC. Translated, it gives CASSFNFQETQYF. Together with reference TRBV7-9 and TRBJ2-5, the CDR3 gives the full variable domain: DTGVSQNPRHKITKRGQNVTFRCDPISEHNRLYWYRQTLGQGPEFLTYFQNEAQLEKSRLLSDRFSAERPKGSFSTLEIQRTEQGDSAMYLCASSFNFQETQYFGPGTRLLVL.

The V and J genes are TRBV7-9 and TRBJ1-4, with D possibly matching TRBD1 (5 bases). The germline V gene has CDR1 SEHNR and CDR2 FQNEAQ (reference sequence). The CDR3 runs to 14 residues. The V gene lost 11 bases and the J gene lost 5 bases, with 18 bases spanning the gap. In DNA, the CDR3 is TGTGCCGGCCTTGGGGGGATCGAGAATGAAAAACTGTTTTTT. Protein product: CAGLGGIENEKLFF.

A few counts support this clonotype. One end of the junction is discordant with germline, which a read error may explain. V is TRBV7-2 and J is TRBJ1-1; no definite D call. The germline V gene encodes CDR1 SGHTA and CDR2 FQGNSA. The CDR3 loop spans 15 amino acids. CDR3 region: CASSQDGGYDTEAFF. DNA of the CDR3: TGCGCCAGCAGCCAAGATGGAGGGTACGACACTGAAGCTTTCTTT. The complete variable domain, with remaining parts taken from reference TRBV7-2 and TRBJ1-1, reads GAGVSQSPSNKVTEKGKDVELRCDPISGHTALYWYRQSLGQGLEFLIYFQGNSAPDKSGLPSDRFSAERTGGSVSTLTIQRTQQEDSAVYLCASSQDGGYDTEAFFGQGTRLTVV.

This clonotype was recorded many times. The V gene is TRBV13, the J gene TRBJ2-5; D gene unclear. The CDR3 loop spans 14 amino acids. Germline V gene lookup returns CDR1 PRHDT and CDR2 FYEKMQ (reference sequence). V lost 3 bases to trimming and J lost 2 bases, with 10 bases between them. The CDR3 sequence: CASSFEGRQETQYF. The CDR3 coding sequence is TGTGCCAGCAGCTTCGAAGGAAGGCAAGAGACCCAGTACTTC. The full variable domain, its missing parts supplied by reference TRBV13 and TRBJ2-5, is AAGVIQSPRHLIKEKRETATLKCYPIPRHDTVYWYQQGPGQDPQFLISFYEKMQSDKGSIPDRFSAQQFSDYHSELNMSSLELGDSALYFCASSFEGRQETQYFGPGTRLLVL.

As regards this clonotype: At one end the junction does not follow the germline gene, possibly because of a read error. The chain combines TRBV9 with TRBJ1-2, with 7 bases lining up with TRBD1. Per the germline V gene, CDR1 is SGDLS and CDR2 is YYNGEE. This CDR3 spans 15 amino acids. CDR3 sequence: CASSPRGDSEHGHTF. The CDR3 nucleotides read TGTGCCAGCAGCCCTCGGGGGGACAGCGAGCATGGCCACACCTTC.

This clonotype was counted only a few times. The chain combines TRBV5-1 with TRBJ2-5, with 8 bases lining up with TRBD1. Germline loops: CDR1 SGHRS, CDR2 YFSETQ. The CDR3 is made up of 14 amino acids. The trim removed 4 bases at V and 4 bases at J, leaving 6 bases unmatched. The CDR3 loop is CASSNVQGAETQYF. The CDR3, as DNA: TGCGCCAGCAGCAACGTTCAGGGGGCAGAGACCCAGTACTTC.

The chain uses TRBV10-2 and TRBJ1-2, with a tentative D call TRBD1 (6 bases). Germline-derived CDR1 and CDR2 are WSHSY and SAAADI. V was shortened by 4 bases and J by 2 bases, with 11 bases between the two germline ends. The CDR3 totals 14 residues. The CDR3 nucleotides read TGCGCCAGCAGTGCGGACAGCGTAAACTATGGCTACACCTTC. Its translation: CASSADSVNYGYTF.

The chain uses TRBV29-1 and TRBJ2-7; 8 bases are shared with TRBD1. The trim removed 7 bases at V and 2 bases at J, leaving 4 bases unmatched. Per germline, CDR1 SQVTM and CDR2 ANQGSEA. This CDR3 region has 12 residues. The CDR3 is CSGGTGTYEQYF. The CDR3 DNA sequence: TGCAGCGGCGGGACAGGTACCTACGAGCAGTACTTC.

The chain has TRBV7-2 and TRBJ2-5; TRBD2 matches 14 bases. After removal of 4 bases from V and 0 bases from J, the junction contained 7 bases not matched to a gene. Germline CDR1 SGHTA, CDR2 FQGNSA. The CDR3 is made up of 18 amino acids. For the CDR3, the DNA is TGTGCCAGCAGCTGGGGGGGACTAGCGGGGGACTACCAAGAGACCCAGTACTTC. Protein product: CASSWGGLAGDYQETQYF.